This TCR beta chain comes out of a study of blood T cell repertoires in COVID-19. Germline V gene lookup returns CDR1 SGHDT and CDR2 YYEEEE. The length of the CDR3 is 14 residues. The V and J ends lost 0 bases and 4 bases respectively, with 10 bases between them. TCRdb's copy holds only in-frame clones and misses some; the assay was immunoSEQ multiplex PCR. This table has about 30,000 clones, around nine tenths appearing once. Sequencing was carried out using peripheral blood. The chain links TRBV5-6 to TRBJ1-2; D gene uncertain. The sequence derives from a man aged 55 to 69 with active COVID-19. CDR3 in amino acids: CASSLVGSVYGYTF. CDR3 nucleotides: TGTGCCAGCAGCTTGGTGGGCAGTGTCTATGGCTACACCTTC.